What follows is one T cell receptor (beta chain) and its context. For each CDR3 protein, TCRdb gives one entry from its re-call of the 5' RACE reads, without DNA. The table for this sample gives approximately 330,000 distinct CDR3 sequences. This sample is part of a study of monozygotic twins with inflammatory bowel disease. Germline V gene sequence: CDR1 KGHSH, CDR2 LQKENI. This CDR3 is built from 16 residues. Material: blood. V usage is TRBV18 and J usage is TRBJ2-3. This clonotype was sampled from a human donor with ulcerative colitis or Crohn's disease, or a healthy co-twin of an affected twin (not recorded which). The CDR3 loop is CASSPWTASSTDTQYF. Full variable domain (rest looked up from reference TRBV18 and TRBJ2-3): NAGVMQNPRHLVRRRGQEARLRCSPMKGHSHVYWYRQLPEEGLKFMVYLQKENIIDESGMPKERFSAEFPKEGPSILRIQQVVRGDSAAYFCASSPWTASSTDTQYFGPGTRLTVL.